This T cell receptor beta chain is drawn from a study of blood T cell repertoires in COVID-19. Study details: T cells, B-cell-depleted T cells, or PBMCs supplied cDNA or gDNA.

Clones were sequenced by immunoSEQ multiplex PCR, and TCRdb holds only the in-frame ones, with some missing. This sample has about 170,000 clones, with around 84% found just once. The receptor was derived from a woman aged 65 to 85 with COVID-19, enrolled during active disease. Sequencing used peripheral blood.

The CDR3 DNA follows: TGTGCCAGTTCCTCACCGAGCTCCTATAATTCACCCCTCCACTTT. This codes for CASSSPSSYNSPLHF. The V and J genes are TRBV6-6 and TRBJ1-6; D remains ambiguous. CDR3 length: 15 residues. Trimming left V 9 bases short and J 0 bases short, with 12 bases between. Germline assignment: CDR1 MNHNY and CDR2 SVGAGI (reference sequence).